The sequence of this T cell receptor (beta chain) was determined in a study of technical replicates of blood from a handful of donors. J gave up 5 bases and V 1 base, and 12 bases lay outside the gene matches. Germline V gene data show CDR1 as MNHNS and CDR2 as SASEGT. CDR3 length: 18 residues. Using immunoSEQ multiplex PCR, the repertoire was profiled, and TCRdb retains in-frame clones only, with some absent. The repertoire holds approximately 90,000 clones, with 95% as singletons. This clone was seen only once. The chain carries TRBV6-1 and TRBJ2-5, with 11 bases matching TRBD2. The sequence came from a human donor in good health. The specimen was T cells isolated from PBMCs. CDR3 amino acids: CASSEGRTSGQRRETQYF. The CDR3 nucleotides read TGTGCCAGCAGTGAAGGGCGGACTAGCGGGCAGAGGCGGGAGACCCAGTACTTC.